This T cell receptor (beta chain) emerged from a study of regulatory T cells in long-lasting Graves disease. The sample's time point: persistent/refractory GD, antithyroid drugs over 5 years with positive TRAb. Isolated PBMC RNA provided the starting material for the TCR library. CDR3-region Arm-PCR and iRepertoire HTBI primers produced the TCR beta libraries. Each CDR3 protein gets one entry after TCRdb re-called the multiplex PCR reads with MiXCR. The sample includes hundreds of thousands of distinct CDR3 sequences, about a fifth of them seen just once. Study results and limitations: Favored gene segments in persistent disease were TRBV28, TRBJ1-2 and TRBJ2-5.

Deletions cut 5 bases from V and 2 bases from J, with 7 bases between. The CDR3 covers 12 residues. Germline V gives CDR1 SEHNR, CDR2 FQNEAQ (reference sequence). Regarding this clonotype: Its specificity is not known.

Here the sequenced sample was peripheral blood mononuclear cells (PBMCs), taken when the disease was refractory, from a patient treated with antithyroid drugs. The chain recombines TRBV7-9 with TRBJ2-7; D is perhaps TRBD1 (5 bases). The receptor was derived from a female donor with Graves disease. CDR3 region: CASSKGTYEQYF. CDR3 bases: TGTGCCAGCAGCAAGGGGACCTACGAGCAGTACTTC.